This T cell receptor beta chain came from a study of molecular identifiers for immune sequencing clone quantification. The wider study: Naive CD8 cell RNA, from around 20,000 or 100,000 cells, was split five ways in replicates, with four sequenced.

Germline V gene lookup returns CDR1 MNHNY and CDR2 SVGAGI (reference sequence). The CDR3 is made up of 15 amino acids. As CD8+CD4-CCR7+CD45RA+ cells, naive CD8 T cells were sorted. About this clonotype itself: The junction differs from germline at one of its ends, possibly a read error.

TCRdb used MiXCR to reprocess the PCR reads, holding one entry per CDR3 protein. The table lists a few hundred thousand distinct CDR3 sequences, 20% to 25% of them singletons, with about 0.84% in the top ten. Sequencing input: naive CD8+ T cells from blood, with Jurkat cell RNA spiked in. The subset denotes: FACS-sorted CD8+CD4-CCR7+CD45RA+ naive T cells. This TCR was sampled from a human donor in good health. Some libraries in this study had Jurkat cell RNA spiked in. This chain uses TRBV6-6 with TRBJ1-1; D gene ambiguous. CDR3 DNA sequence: TGTGCCAGCAGTTACTCTCCGGAGACGAACACTGGAGCTTTCTTT. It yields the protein CASSYSPETNTGAFF.